The entry below describes one TCR beta chain. Its cognate antigen is unknown. Assay: immunoSEQ multiplex PCR; the TCRdb copy retains only in-frame clones and omits some. Counted here are 300,000 to 400,000 clones, 92% occurring once; the ten biggest clones make up under 5%. Per germline, CDR1 SGHTA and CDR2 FQGNSA. V was clipped by 2 bases and J by 5 bases, with 21 bases between them. There are 18 residues in the CDR3. This sample was included in a study of Ad26.COV2.S vaccination and SARS-CoV-2 variants. Regarding the study as a whole: Vaccinees and placebo recipients showed similar non-spike TCR breadth.

The TCR sequence derives from a human donor who had recovered from COVID-19. This chain connects TRBV7-2 to TRBJ2-2, with D perhaps assigned TRBD1 or TRBD2 (6 bases each). The sample in question was peripheral blood, obtained after recovery from COVID-19. CDR3 bases: TGTGCCAGCAGCTTATATAGGGGGGCAGGGATCTTTACCGGGGAGCTGTTTTTT. Residues: CASSLYRGAGIFTGELFF.